This is a list of T cell receptor beta chains from one sample in a study of T cell repertoires and HLA-DP antigens. No antigen has been identified for these receptors. Sequenced by immunoSEQ multiplex PCR; TCRdb stores in-frame clones only, minus some. The sample holds about 89,000 clones; 86% are singletons and the top ten take 1.7%. The sample taken for sequencing was CD4+ T cells from PBMCs. These receptors were taken from a middle-aged man in good health and CMV-seronegative. CDR3s include the opening cysteine and the closing phenylalanine or tryptophan. The D gene is left open where the match is weak. Not every row has a clone size; where given, it reads once, few, many or a size class.

d_gene: TRBD2; len: 15; j_gene: TRBJ2-7; abundance: -; v_gene: TRBV4-1; CDR3aa: CASSQDGLAGREQYF; CDR3nt: TGCGCCAGCAGCCAAGATGGGCTAGCGGGGAGGGAGCAGTACTTC
d_gene: TRBD1; len: 13; j_gene: TRBJ2-7; abundance: once; v_gene: TRBV30; CDR3aa: CAWSRDRAYEQYF; CDR3nt: TGTGCCTGGAGTCGAGACAGGGCCTACGAGCAGTACTTC
d_gene: TRBD2; len: 17; j_gene: TRBJ2-1; abundance: few; v_gene: TRBV7-9; CDR3aa: CASSPNLAGGSYNEQFF; CDR3nt: TGTGCCAGCAGCCCTAATCTAGCGGGGGGGTCCTACAATGAGCAGTTCTTC
d_gene: TRBD1; len: 18; j_gene: TRBJ2-4; abundance: many; v_gene: TRBV7-2; CDR3aa: CASSHDRGIAKGQNIQYF; CDR3nt: TGTGCCAGCAGTCACGACAGGGGAATCGCCAAAGGTCAAAACATTCAGTACTTC
d_gene: TRBD2; len: 15; j_gene: TRBJ2-3; abundance: -; v_gene: TRBV13; CDR3aa: CASSLRTSGTDTQYF; CDR3nt: TGTGCCAGCAGCCTGCGGACTAGCGGCACAGATACGCAGTATTTT
d_gene: TRBD1; len: 17; j_gene: TRBJ1-1; abundance: once; v_gene: TRBV27; CDR3aa: CASSSLGTGMMNTEAFF; CDR3nt: TGTGCCAGCAGTTCACTCGGGACAGGAATGATGAACACTGAAGCTTTCTTT
d_gene: TRBD1; len: 15; j_gene: TRBJ1-4; abundance: -; v_gene: TRBV2; CDR3aa: CASRPTGATNEKLFF; CDR3nt: TGTGCCAGCAGACCTACAGGGGCAACTAATGAAAAACTGTTTTTT
d_gene: TRBD1; len: 15; j_gene: TRBJ1-6; abundance: -; v_gene: TRBV18; CDR3aa: CASSHADRGNSPLHF; CDR3nt: TGTGCCAGCTCACACGCGGACAGGGGTAATTCACCCCTCCACTTT
d_gene: -; len: 15; j_gene: TRBJ1-2; abundance: -; v_gene: TRBV19; CDR3aa: CASSPVGGSNYGYTF; CDR3nt: TGTGCCAGTAGTCCTGTGGGGGGTTCTAACTATGGCTACACCTTC
d_gene: -; len: 15; j_gene: TRBJ2-2; abundance: -; v_gene: TRBV5-4; CDR3aa: CASRVYGQPTGELFF; CDR3nt: TGTGCCAGCAGAGTATACGGACAGCCCACCGGGGAGCTGTTTTTT
d_gene: TRBD1; len: 14; j_gene: TRBJ1-5; abundance: -; v_gene: TRBV10-3; CDR3aa: CAISEVGDSQPQHF; CDR3nt: TGTGCCATCAGTGAAGTGGGGGACAGTCAGCCCCAGCATTTT
d_gene: -; len: 17; j_gene: TRBJ2-7; abundance: -; v_gene: TRBV6-8; CDR3aa: CASSYPRTGSSSYEQYF; CDR3nt: TGTGCCAGCAGTTACCCCCGTACAGGGTCGAGCTCCTACGAGCAGTACTTC
d_gene: TRBD2; len: 16; j_gene: TRBJ2-1; abundance: -; v_gene: TRBV30; CDR3aa: CAWGLAGGRANNEQFF; CDR3nt: TGTGCCTGGGGACTAGCGGGGGGCCGGGCGAACAATGAGCAGTTCTTC
d_gene: -; len: 17; j_gene: TRBJ2-6; abundance: -; v_gene: TRBV14; CDR3aa: CASSHPFSVSGANVLTF; CDR3nt: TGTGCCAGCAGCCACCCTTTCAGCGTCTCTGGGGCCAACGTCCTGACTTTC
d_gene: TRBD1; len: 15; j_gene: TRBJ1-2; abundance: -; v_gene: TRBV30; CDR3aa: CAHRGQGVFGYGYTF; CDR3nt: TGTGCCCACCGAGGACAGGGGGTGTTTGGCTATGGCTACACCTTC
d_gene: -; len: 14; j_gene: TRBJ1-1; abundance: -; v_gene: TRBV5-1; CDR3aa: CASSPDSQNTEAFF; CDR3nt: TGCGCCAGCAGCCCAGACAGCCAGAACACTGAAGCTTTCTTT
d_gene: -; len: 15; j_gene: TRBJ2-5; abundance: once; v_gene: TRBV18; CDR3aa: CASSPQRDRQETQYF; CDR3nt: TGTGCCAGCTCACCACAACGGGACCGACAAGAGACCCAGTACTTC
d_gene: -; len: 16; j_gene: TRBJ2-2; abundance: few; v_gene: TRBV9; CDR3aa: CASSGDPPANTGELFF; CDR3nt: TGTGCCAGCAGCGGGGACCCCCCTGCGAACACCGGGGAGCTGTTTTTT
d_gene: -; len: 11; j_gene: TRBJ2-7; abundance: -; v_gene: TRBV5-1; CDR3aa: CASSLADEQYF; CDR3nt: TGCGCCAGCAGCTTGGCGGACGAGCAGTACTTC
d_gene: TRBD1; len: 16; j_gene: TRBJ1-1; abundance: -; v_gene: TRBV19; CDR3aa: CARNSITGRGRTEAFF; CDR3nt: TGTGCCAGAAATTCCATAACAGGCAGGGGGAGAACTGAAGCTTTCTTT
d_gene: TRBD1; len: 14; j_gene: TRBJ2-2; abundance: -; v_gene: TRBV6-1; CDR3aa: CASRGQGETGELFF; CDR3nt: TGTGCCAGCAGGGGACAGGGAGAAACCGGGGAGCTGTTTTTT
d_gene: TRBD1; len: 14; j_gene: TRBJ2-7; abundance: few; v_gene: TRBV11-3; CDR3aa: CASSPGQGAYEQYF; CDR3nt: TGTGCCAGCAGCCCGGGACAGGGGGCTTACGAGCAGTACTTC
d_gene: -; len: 14; j_gene: TRBJ1-5; abundance: -; v_gene: TRBV30; CDR3aa: CAWGYRDGNQPQHF; CDR3nt: TGTGCCTGGGGGTACAGGGACGGCAATCAGCCCCAGCATTTT
d_gene: TRBD1; len: 15; j_gene: TRBJ2-1; abundance: -; v_gene: TRBV10-3; CDR3aa: CAIKKQTGGGNEQFF; CDR3nt: TGTGCCATCAAAAAACAGACAGGGGGGGGCAATGAGCAGTTCTTC
d_gene: TRBD1; len: 15; j_gene: TRBJ1-6; abundance: -; v_gene: TRBV2; CDR3aa: CASSESGTGVSPLHF; CDR3nt: TGTGCCAGCAGTGAAAGTGGGACAGGGGTTTCACCCCTCCACTTT
d_gene: -; len: 14; j_gene: TRBJ2-2; abundance: -; v_gene: TRBV28; CDR3aa: CASSGVSNTGELFF; CDR3nt: TGTGCCAGCAGTGGGGTCTCTAACACCGGGGAGCTGTTTTTT
d_gene: TRBD1; len: 15; j_gene: TRBJ1-3; abundance: -; v_gene: TRBV6-6; CDR3aa: CASSHEGARGNTIYF; CDR3nt: TGTGCCAGCAGTCATGAGGGGGCCCGTGGAAACACCATATATTTT
d_gene: -; len: 15; j_gene: TRBJ2-5; abundance: once; v_gene: TRBV9; CDR3aa: CASSVTVGAKETQYF; CDR3nt: TGTGCCAGCAGCGTAACTGTGGGGGCTAAAGAGACCCAGTACTTC
d_gene: -; len: 14; j_gene: TRBJ2-5; abundance: -; v_gene: TRBV10-3; CDR3aa: CAISESRGAETQYF; CDR3nt: TGTGCCATCAGTGAGTCCCGGGGCGCGGAGACCCAGTACTTC
d_gene: TRBD1; len: 15; j_gene: TRBJ1-1; abundance: -; v_gene: TRBV9; CDR3aa: CASSARGTGNTEAFF; CDR3nt: TGTGCCAGCAGCGCCCGGGGGACAGGGAACACTGAAGCTTTCTTT
d_gene: -; len: 12; j_gene: TRBJ2-7; abundance: once; v_gene: TRBV6-6; CDR3aa: CASSYEGYEQYF; CDR3nt: TGTGCCAGCAGTTATGAGGGTTACGAGCAGTACTTC
d_gene: -; len: 16; j_gene: TRBJ2-6; abundance: -; v_gene: TRBV6-5; CDR3aa: CASSYWTNSGANVLTF; CDR3nt: TGTGCCAGCAGTTACTGGACCAACTCTGGGGCCAACGTCCTGACTTTC
d_gene: -; len: 16; j_gene: TRBJ2-3; abundance: -; v_gene: TRBV19; CDR3aa: CASSISVAGRTDTQYF; CDR3nt: TGTGCCAGTAGTATATCGGTCGCGGGACGCACAGATACGCAGTATTTT
d_gene: TRBD1; len: 14; j_gene: TRBJ1-5; abundance: once; v_gene: TRBV6-5; CDR3aa: CASRPTGLNQPQHF; CDR3nt: TGTGCCAGCAGACCGACAGGGTTGAATCAGCCCCAGCATTTT
d_gene: TRBD2; len: 18; j_gene: TRBJ2-7; abundance: -; v_gene: TRBV7-6; CDR3aa: CASSLVPGTSGSSYEQYF; CDR3nt: TGTGCCAGCAGCTTAGTCCCGGGGACTAGCGGGAGCTCCTACGAGCAGTACTTC
d_gene: TRBD2; len: 15; j_gene: TRBJ2-7; abundance: once; v_gene: TRBV5-4; CDR3aa: CASSLGTGGPYEQYF; CDR3nt: TGTGCCAGCAGCTTGGGTACGGGGGGGCCCTACGAGCAGTACTTC
d_gene: TRBD1; len: 15; j_gene: TRBJ2-3; abundance: -; v_gene: TRBV5-1; CDR3aa: CASSLDGTGTDTQYF; CDR3nt: TGCGCCAGCAGCTTGGATGGGACAGGCACAGATACGCAGTATTTT
d_gene: -; len: 16; j_gene: TRBJ1-6; abundance: once; v_gene: TRBV10-3; CDR3aa: CAISQGGSSYNSPLHF; CDR3nt: TGTGCCATCAGTCAGGGTGGGAGCTCCTATAATTCACCCCTCCACTTT
d_gene: TRBD1; len: 15; j_gene: TRBJ2-7; abundance: -; v_gene: TRBV5-1; CDR3aa: CASSFGRQGVYEQYF; CDR3nt: TGCGCCAGCAGCTTCGGAAGACAGGGGGTATACGAGCAGTACTTC
d_gene: -; len: 15; j_gene: TRBJ1-2; abundance: -; v_gene: TRBV18; CDR3aa: CASAQGVSTGGGYTF; CDR3nt: TGTGCCAGCGCACAGGGAGTTTCTACAGGAGGTGGCTACACCTTC
d_gene: TRBD2; len: 17; j_gene: TRBJ2-3; abundance: -; v_gene: TRBV9; CDR3aa: CASSKAGGRGETDTQYF; CDR3nt: TGTGCCAGCAGCAAAGCGGGGGGGCGAGGTGAAACAGATACGCAGTATTTT
d_gene: -; len: 13; j_gene: TRBJ1-6; abundance: -; v_gene: TRBV7-9; CDR3aa: CASSLGGDSPLHF; CDR3nt: TGTGCCAGCAGCTTGGGCGGGGATTCACCCCTCCACTTT
d_gene: -; len: 15; j_gene: TRBJ2-1; abundance: -; v_gene: TRBV4-3; CDR3aa: CASSQDPRGVGEQFF; CDR3nt: TGCGCCAGCAGCCAAGATCCCCGGGGTGTGGGTGAGCAGTTCTTC
d_gene: -; len: 13; j_gene: TRBJ2-5; abundance: -; v_gene: TRBV7-2; CDR3aa: CASSLKKRETQYF; CDR3nt: TGTGCCAGCAGCTTAAAAAAACGGGAGACCCAGTACTTC
d_gene: -; len: 15; j_gene: TRBJ2-7; abundance: -; v_gene: TRBV4-1; CDR3aa: CASSQSQAALYEQYF; CDR3nt: TGCGCCAGCAGCCAATCCCAGGCGGCCCTCTACGAGCAGTACTTC
d_gene: TRBD1; len: 14; j_gene: TRBJ1-1; abundance: once; v_gene: TRBV7-9; CDR3aa: CASSLEGGSAEAFF; CDR3nt: TGTGCCAGCAGCTTAGAAGGGGGCTCCGCTGAAGCTTTCTTT
d_gene: -; len: 16; j_gene: TRBJ2-1; abundance: -; v_gene: TRBV5-1; CDR3aa: CASSPGFRGSYNEQFF; CDR3nt: TGCGCCAGCAGCCCGGGATTTCGGGGCTCCTACAATGAGCAGTTCTTC
d_gene: TRBD1; len: 15; j_gene: TRBJ1-2; abundance: -; v_gene: TRBV6-6; CDR3aa: CASSYGGQGASGYTF; CDR3nt: TGTGCCAGCAGTTACGGTGGACAGGGGGCTTCTGGCTACACCTTC
d_gene: TRBD2; len: 15; j_gene: TRBJ2-1; abundance: -; v_gene: TRBV7-3; CDR3aa: CASAVGLAEYNEQFF; CDR3nt: TGTGCCAGCGCAGTAGGGCTAGCGGAGTACAATGAGCAGTTCTTC
d_gene: TRBD1; len: 16; j_gene: TRBJ1-1; abundance: -; v_gene: TRBV18; CDR3aa: CASSNQGAGGGTEAFF; CDR3nt: TGTGCCAGCTCGAATCAGGGGGCCGGCGGGGGCACTGAAGCTTTCTTT
d_gene: TRBD2; len: 15; j_gene: TRBJ2-1; abundance: -; v_gene: TRBV19; CDR3aa: CASRSKTSGYNEQFF; CDR3nt: TGTGCCAGCCGTTCTAAGACTAGCGGGTACAATGAGCAGTTCTTC
d_gene: -; len: 14; j_gene: TRBJ2-7; abundance: -; v_gene: TRBV7-6; CDR3aa: CASSFTEARREQYF; CDR3nt: TGTGCCAGCAGCTTCACAGAGGCCCGTCGGGAGCAGTACTTC